The 14 T cell receptor beta chains reported below all come from one sample, sequenced in a study of T cells in Graves' hyperthyroidism and ophthalmopathy. Using RNA transcripts as the source, TCR beta CDR3 regions were amplified. The TCR CDR3 first-round RT-PCR relied on the HTBI primer set. TCRdb processed the multiplex PCR reads anew with MiXCR; each CDR3 protein has one entry. The table has 640,000 or so distinct CDR3 sequences, roughly 14% seen once. Sequencing was carried out using blood. The origin of the receptors is a woman aged 40 to 49 with Graves' ophthalmopathy.

This clonotype has a count of ten or more. The rearrangement joins TRBV19 to TRBJ2-5; 7 bases line up with TRBD1. CDR1 and CDR2 (germline): LNHDA, SQIVND (reference sequence). V trimming: 7 bases; J trimming: 4 bases; junction bases outside the gene matches: 12. CDR3 length: 15 residues. CDR3 bases: TGTGCCAGTACCAAGACAGGGTTAGGGGGAGAGACCCAGTACTTC. This sequence encodes CASTKTGLGGETQYF.

The chain links TRBV18 to TRBJ1-1, with no clear D. V lost 2 bases to trimming and J lost 3 bases, with 4 bases between them. Germline CDR1 KGHSH, CDR2 LQKENI. The CDR3 spans 12 residues. CDR3 loop: CASSPGHTEAFF. CDR3 DNA: TGTGCCAGCTCACCAGGGCACACTGAAGCTTTCTTT.

This clonotype occurred many times. The V call is TRBV7-2, the J call TRBJ2-7; 10 nucleotides align to TRBD2. J gave up 3 bases and V 6 bases, and 11 bases lay outside the gene matches. This CDR3 has 16 amino acids. Germline V gene lookup returns CDR1 SGHTA and CDR2 FQGNSA. The CDR3 spells CASRTSGRAFIYEQYF. The CDR3 nucleotides read TGTGCCAGCAGGACCAGCGGGAGGGCCTTCATCTACGAGCAGTACTTC.

The sample holds many counts of this clonotype. The rearrangement links TRBV20-1 to TRBJ1-2, with 9 nucleotides matching TRBD1. The CDR3 runs to 14 residues. V gave up 3 bases and J gave up 6 bases; unmatched junction bases: 8. The germline CDR1 and CDR2 sequences are DFQATT and SNEGSKA (reference sequence). CDR3 nucleotide sequence: TGCAGTGCTAGCGGTTCGGGACAGGGCAATGGCTACACCTTC. Protein sequence: CSASGSGQGNGYTF.

The chain combines TRBV7-2 with TRBJ1-2, with no clear D. The ends were cut back, 5 bases at V and 5 bases at J, with 15 bases in the middle. CDR1 and CDR2 from the germline V gene are SGHTA and FQGNSA. The CDR3 contains 14 residues. Written as DNA, the CDR3 is TGTGCCAGCAGCCTGGGGTTAGGCGTTTATGGCTACACCTTC. It specifies CASSLGLGVYGYTF.

The chain recombines TRBV11-1 with TRBJ2-2; 8 bases are shared with TRBD1. The CDR3 has 17 residues. Trimming cost V 7 bases and J 4 bases; bases outside gene matches: 14. Germline assignment: CDR1 SGHAT and CDR2 FQDESV (reference sequence). The CDR3 sequence is CASTDHDRGGSTGELFF. CDR3 nucleotide sequence: TGTGCCAGCACCGATCATGACAGGGGTGGTAGCACCGGGGAGCTGTTTTTT.

The J gene is TRBJ2-7, the V gene TRBV20-1; 13 bases are a match to TRBD2. The J segment lost 0 bases and the V segment lost 1 base, leaving 9 bases of the junction unmatched. This CDR3 comprises 18 residues. Germline values: CDR1 DFQATT, CDR2 SNEGSKA (reference sequence). This CDR3 is CSARAPPTSGRNSYEQYF. The CDR3 coding sequence is TGCAGTGCTAGAGCCCCTCCGACTAGCGGGAGGAACTCCTACGAGCAGTACTTC.

This clonotype was seen ten or more times. This chain joins TRBV30 and TRBJ1-1, with D hard to call. The CDR3 is 14 amino acids. V dropped 4 bases and J dropped 4 bases, with 16 bases sitting between them. CDR1 and CDR2 from the germline V gene are GTSNPN and SVGIG (reference sequence). CDR3 coding DNA: TGTGCCTGGATAGTCGGGAGCTGGGGCACTGAAGCTTTCTTT. Translation: CAWIVGSWGTEAFF.

This clonotype was counted ten times or more. This sequence joins TRBV20-1 and TRBJ2-7; 10 bases fit TRBD1. The germline gives CDR1 DFQATT, CDR2 SNEGSKA (reference sequence). The ends lost 0 bases at V and 2 bases at J; junction bases unmatched: 4. This CDR3 is built from 15 residues. The CDR3 DNA sequence: TGCAGTGCTAGAGATCCCGGACAGGGGGCCTACGAGCAGTACTTC. This encodes CSARDPGQGAYEQYF.

This clonotype was seen ten or more times. The chain couples TRBV12-3 or TRBV12-4 to TRBJ2-5; tentatively, D is TRBD1 (5 bases). Trimming removed 3 bases at V and 5 bases at J, with 10 bases between. The CDR3 is 13 residues long. The CDR3 sequence is CASSFSGLETQYF. CDR3 in DNA: TGTGCCAGCAGTTTCTCAGGGTTGGAGACCCAGTACTTC.

The rearrangement uses TRBV5-1 and TRBJ2-7, with D possibly being TRBD1 or TRBD2 (5 bases each). Looked up from germline, CDR1 is SGHRS and CDR2 is YFSETQ. This CDR3 spans 16 amino acids. Trimming removed 4 bases from V and 7 bases from J, with 24 bases in between. The CDR3 region is CASSGPKGRPREEQYF. In DNA form, the CDR3 reads TGCGCCAGCAGCGGACCTAAGGGACGGCCTCGGGAAGAGCAGTACTTC.

This clonotype was recorded at least ten times. This chain links TRBV4-1 with TRBJ1-2, with TRBD1 matching 8 bases. There are 14 residues in the CDR3. V gave up 3 bases and J gave up 5 bases; unmatched junction bases: 5. In germline, CDR1 is MGHRA, CDR2 YSYEKL. CDR3 sequence: CASSQTGEGYGYTF. The CDR3 DNA follows: TGCGCCAGCAGCCAGACAGGGGAGGGGTATGGCTACACCTTC.

The chain employs TRBV6-2 or TRBV6-3 and TRBJ1-5, with 8 bases identical to TRBD1. Unmatched junction bases numbered 5, after V lost 4 bases and J lost 3 bases. Germline V gene sequence: CDR1 MNHEY, CDR2 SVGEGT. The CDR3 is 15 residues long. The CDR3 sequence is CASSFGQGVNQPQHF. The DNA of the CDR3 is TGTGCCAGCAGTTTCGGACAGGGTGTCAATCAGCCCCAGCATTTT.

This clonotype was seen a few times. This chain joins TRBV30 and TRBJ2-2; D call uncertain. Germline V gene data show CDR1 as GTSNPN and CDR2 as SVGIG (reference sequence). The CDR3 length is 13 residues. V was shortened by 0 bases and J by 6 bases, with 8 bases between the two germline ends. The CDR3 DNA is TGTGCCTGGAGTGTAGGAATGTCCGGGGAGCTGTTTTTT. Its translation: CAWSVGMSGELFF.